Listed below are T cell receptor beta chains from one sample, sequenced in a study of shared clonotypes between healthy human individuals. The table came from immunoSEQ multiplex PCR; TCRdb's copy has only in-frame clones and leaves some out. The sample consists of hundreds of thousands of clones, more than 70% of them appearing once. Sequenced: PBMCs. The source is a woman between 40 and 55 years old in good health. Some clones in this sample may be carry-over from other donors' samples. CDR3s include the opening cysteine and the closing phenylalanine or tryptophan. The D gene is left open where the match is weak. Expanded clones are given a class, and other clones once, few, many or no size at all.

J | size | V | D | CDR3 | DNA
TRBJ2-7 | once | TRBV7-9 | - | CASSSRDVLKQYF | TGTGCCAGCAGCTCCCGGGACGTCCTAAAGCAGTACTTC
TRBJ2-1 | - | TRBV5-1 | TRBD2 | CASSWSLAGGPGNEQFF | TGCGCCAGCAGCTGGTCACTAGCGGGAGGGCCCGGTAATGAGCAGTTCTTC
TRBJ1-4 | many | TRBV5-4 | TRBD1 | CASSLRQGRGEKLFF | TGTGCCAGCAGCCTCAGACAGGGGAGGGGTGAAAAACTGTTTTTT
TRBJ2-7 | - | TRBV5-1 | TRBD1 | CASSLALDRAGEQYF | TGCGCCAGCAGCTTGGCCTTGGACAGGGCGGGCGAGCAGTACTTC
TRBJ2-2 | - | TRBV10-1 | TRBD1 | CASRGQDGTGELFF | TGCGCCAGCAGAGGACAGGACGGCACCGGGGAGCTGTTTTTT
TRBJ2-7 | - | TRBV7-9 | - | CASSFGNGLQYF | TGTGCCAGCAGCTTCGGGAACGGGCTGCAGTACTTC
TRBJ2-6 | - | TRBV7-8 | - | CASSEGHPQSRANVLTF | TGTGCCAGCAGCGAGGGACACCCACAAAGTCGGGCCAACGTCCTGACTTTC
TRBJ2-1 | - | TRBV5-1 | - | CASSLDLNEQFF | TGCGCCAGCAGCTTGGACCTCAATGAGCAGTTCTTC
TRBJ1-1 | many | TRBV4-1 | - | CASSQNSQGNTEAFF | TGCGCCAGCAGCCAAAACTCACAGGGAAACACTGAAGCTTTCTTT
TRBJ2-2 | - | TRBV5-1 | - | CASSPGACEHRGAVF | TGCGCCAGCAGCCCCGGTGCCTGCGAACACCGGGGAGCTGTTTTT
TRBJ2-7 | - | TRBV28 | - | CASSTPAGTTSGEQYF | TGTGCCAGCAGTACCCCAGCCGGGACCACCTCTGGCGAGCAGTACTTC
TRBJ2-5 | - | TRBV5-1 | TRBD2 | CASSPGASGQETQYF | TGCGCCAGCAGCCCCGGTGCTAGCGGCCAAGAGACCCAGTACTTC
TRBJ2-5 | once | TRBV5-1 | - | CASSLMGDQETQYF | TGCGCCAGCAGCTTGATGGGAGACCAAGAGACCCAGTACTTC
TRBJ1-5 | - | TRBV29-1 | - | CSVATSGATDTQHF | TGCAGCGTTGCCACTAGCGGTGCCACAGATACGCAGCATTTT
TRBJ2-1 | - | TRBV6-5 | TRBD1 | CASRGDREVYNEQFF | TGTGCCAGCAGGGGGGACAGGGAAGTCTACAATGAGCAGTTCTTC
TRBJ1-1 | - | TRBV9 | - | CASSVTGFTEAFF | TGTGCCAGCAGCGTTACAGGGTTCACTGAAGCTTTCTTT
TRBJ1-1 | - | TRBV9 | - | CASSVAVGNTEAFF | TGTGCCAGCAGCGTCGCGGTCGGGAACACTGAAGCTTTCTTT
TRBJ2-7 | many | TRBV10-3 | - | CAISPWRDTPYEQYF | TGTGCCATCAGCCCCTGGCGGGATACACCCTACGAGCAGTACTTC
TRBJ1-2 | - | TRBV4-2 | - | CASSQFYGGVGYGYTF | TGTGCCAGCAGCCAATTTTATGGGGGCGTGGGCTATGGCTACACCTTC
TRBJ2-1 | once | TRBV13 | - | CASSLGHPPGLTRAQNNEQFF | TGTGCCAGCAGCTTAGGTCATCCGCCGGGACTCACCCGCGCGCAGAACAATGAGCAGTTCTTC
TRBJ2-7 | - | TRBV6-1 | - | CASTPGSSYEQYF | TGTGCCAGCACCCCCGGGAGCTCCTACGAGCAGTACTTC
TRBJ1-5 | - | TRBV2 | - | CASSESSGLNQPQHF | TGTGCCAGCAGTGAATCCTCAGGGTTAAATCAGCCCCAGCATTTT
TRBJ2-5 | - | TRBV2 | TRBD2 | CATAGGQETQYF | TGTGCCACCGCGGGGGGACAAGAGACCCAGTACTTC
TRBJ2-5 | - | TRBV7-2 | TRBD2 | CASSFLLAGGEETQYF | TGTGCCAGCAGCTTTTTACTAGCGGGAGGGGAAGAGACCCAGTACTTC